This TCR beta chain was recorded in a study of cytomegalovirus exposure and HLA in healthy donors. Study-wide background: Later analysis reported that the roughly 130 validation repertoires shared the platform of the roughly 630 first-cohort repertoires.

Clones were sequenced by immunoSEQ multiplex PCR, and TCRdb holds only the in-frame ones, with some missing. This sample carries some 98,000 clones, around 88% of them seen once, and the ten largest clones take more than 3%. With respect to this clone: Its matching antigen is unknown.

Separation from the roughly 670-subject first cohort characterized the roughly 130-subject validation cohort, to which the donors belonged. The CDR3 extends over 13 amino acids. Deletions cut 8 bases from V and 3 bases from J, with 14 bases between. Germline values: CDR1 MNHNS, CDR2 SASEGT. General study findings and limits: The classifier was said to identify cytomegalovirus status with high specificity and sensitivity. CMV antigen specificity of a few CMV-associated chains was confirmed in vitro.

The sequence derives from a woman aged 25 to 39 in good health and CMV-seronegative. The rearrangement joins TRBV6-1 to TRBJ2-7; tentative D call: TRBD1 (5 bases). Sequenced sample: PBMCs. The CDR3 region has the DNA TGTGCCAGCCTGGAACAGGACAACTACGAGCAGTACTTC. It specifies CASLEQDNYEQYF.